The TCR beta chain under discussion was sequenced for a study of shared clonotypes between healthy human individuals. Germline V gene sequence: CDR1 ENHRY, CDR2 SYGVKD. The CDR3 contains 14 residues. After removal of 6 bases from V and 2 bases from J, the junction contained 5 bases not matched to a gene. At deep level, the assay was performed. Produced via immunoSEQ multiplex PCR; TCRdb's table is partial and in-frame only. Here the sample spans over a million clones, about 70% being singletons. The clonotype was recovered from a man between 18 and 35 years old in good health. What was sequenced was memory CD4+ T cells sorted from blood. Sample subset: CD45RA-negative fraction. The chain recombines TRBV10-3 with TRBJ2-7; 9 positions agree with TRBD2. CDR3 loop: CAIRPSGGTYEQYF. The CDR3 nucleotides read TGTGCCATCAGACCCAGCGGGGGGACCTACGAGCAGTACTTC.